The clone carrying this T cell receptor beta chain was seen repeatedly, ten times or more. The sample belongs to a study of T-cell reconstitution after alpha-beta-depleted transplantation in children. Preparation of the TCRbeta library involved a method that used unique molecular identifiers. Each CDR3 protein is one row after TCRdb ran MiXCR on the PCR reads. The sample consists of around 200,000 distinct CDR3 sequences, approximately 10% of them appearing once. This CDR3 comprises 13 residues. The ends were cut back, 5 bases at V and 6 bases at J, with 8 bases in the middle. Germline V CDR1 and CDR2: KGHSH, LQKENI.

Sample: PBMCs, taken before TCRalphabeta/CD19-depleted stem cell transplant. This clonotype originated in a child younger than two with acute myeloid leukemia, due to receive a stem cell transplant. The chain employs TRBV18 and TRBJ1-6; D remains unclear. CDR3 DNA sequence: TGTGCCAGCTCAACGGACCTTAATTCACCCCTCCACTTT. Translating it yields CASSTDLNSPLHF.